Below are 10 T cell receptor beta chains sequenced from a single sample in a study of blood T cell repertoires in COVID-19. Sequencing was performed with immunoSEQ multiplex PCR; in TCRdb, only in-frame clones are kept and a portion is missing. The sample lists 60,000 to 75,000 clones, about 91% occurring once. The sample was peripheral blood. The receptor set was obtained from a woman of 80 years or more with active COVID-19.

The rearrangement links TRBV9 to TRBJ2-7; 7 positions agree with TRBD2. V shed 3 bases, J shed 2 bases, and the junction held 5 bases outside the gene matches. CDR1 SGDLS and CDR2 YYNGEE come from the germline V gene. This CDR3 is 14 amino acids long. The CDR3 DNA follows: TGTGCCAGCAGCGCCGGGACTACCACCTACGAGCAGTACTTC. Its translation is CASSAGTTTYEQYF.

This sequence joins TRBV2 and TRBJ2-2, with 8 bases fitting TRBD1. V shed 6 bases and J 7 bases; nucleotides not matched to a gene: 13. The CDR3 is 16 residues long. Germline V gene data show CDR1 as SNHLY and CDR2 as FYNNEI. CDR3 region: CASSPFRQGANGELFF. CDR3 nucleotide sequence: TGTGCCAGCAGCCCCTTTAGGCAGGGGGCGAACGGGGAGCTGTTTTTT.

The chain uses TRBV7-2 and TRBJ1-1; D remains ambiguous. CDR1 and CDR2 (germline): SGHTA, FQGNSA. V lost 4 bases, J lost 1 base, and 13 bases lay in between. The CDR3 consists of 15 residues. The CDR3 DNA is TGTGCCAGCAGCTCTCGGGCCCGGGGGAACACTGAAGCTTTCTTT. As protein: CASSSRARGNTEAFF.

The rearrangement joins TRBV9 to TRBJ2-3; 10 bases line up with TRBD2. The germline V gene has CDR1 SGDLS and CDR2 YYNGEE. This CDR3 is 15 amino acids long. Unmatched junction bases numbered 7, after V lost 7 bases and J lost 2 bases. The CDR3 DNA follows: TGTGCCAGCTCTCGGACTAGCGGAGACACAGATACGCAGTATTTT. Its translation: CASSRTSGDTDTQYF.

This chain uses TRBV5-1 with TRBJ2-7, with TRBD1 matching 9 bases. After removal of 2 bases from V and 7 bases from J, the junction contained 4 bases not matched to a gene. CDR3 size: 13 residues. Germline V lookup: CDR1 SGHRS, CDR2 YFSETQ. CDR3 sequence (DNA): TGCGCCAGCAGCTTAGGGACAGGGTGGGAGCAGTACTTC. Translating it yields CASSLGTGWEQYF. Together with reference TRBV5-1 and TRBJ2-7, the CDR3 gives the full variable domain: KAGVTQTPRYLIKTRGQQVTLSCSPISGHRSVSWYQQTPGQGLQFLFEYFSETQRNKGNFPGRFSGRQFSNSRSEMNVSTLELGDSALYLCASSLGTGWEQYFGPGTRLTVT.

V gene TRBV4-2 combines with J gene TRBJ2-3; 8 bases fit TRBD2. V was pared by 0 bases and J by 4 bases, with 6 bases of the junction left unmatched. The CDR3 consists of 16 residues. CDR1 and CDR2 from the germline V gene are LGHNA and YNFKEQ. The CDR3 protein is CASSQESGGAPDTQYF. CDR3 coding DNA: TGTGCCAGCAGCCAAGAATCGGGGGGGGCCCCAGATACGCAGTATTTT.

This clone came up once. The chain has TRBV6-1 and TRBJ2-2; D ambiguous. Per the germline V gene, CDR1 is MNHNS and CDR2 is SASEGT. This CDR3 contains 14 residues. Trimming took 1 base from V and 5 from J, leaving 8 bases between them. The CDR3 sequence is CASSEVYYTGELFF. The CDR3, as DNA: TGTGCCAGCAGTGAAGTCTACTATACCGGGGAGCTGTTTTTT.

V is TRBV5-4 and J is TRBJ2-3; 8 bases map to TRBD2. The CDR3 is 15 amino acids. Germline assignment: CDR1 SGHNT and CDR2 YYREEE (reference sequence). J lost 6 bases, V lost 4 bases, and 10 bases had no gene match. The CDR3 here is CASSRGGGESDTQYF. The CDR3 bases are TGTGCCAGCAGCCGGGGGGGCGGGGAATCGGATACGCAGTATTTT.

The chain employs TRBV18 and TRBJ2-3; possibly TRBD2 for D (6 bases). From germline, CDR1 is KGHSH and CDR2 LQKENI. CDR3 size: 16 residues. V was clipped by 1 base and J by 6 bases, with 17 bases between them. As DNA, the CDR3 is TGTGCCAGCTCACCACTGGAGGGGCACGGCGATGATACGCAGTATTTT. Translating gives CASSPLEGHGDDTQYF.

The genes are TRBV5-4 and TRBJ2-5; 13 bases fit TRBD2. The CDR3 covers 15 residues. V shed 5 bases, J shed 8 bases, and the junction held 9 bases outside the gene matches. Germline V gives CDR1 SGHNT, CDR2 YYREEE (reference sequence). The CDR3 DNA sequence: TGTGCCAGCAGTCTAACTAGCGGGGGGGGTGACACCCAGTACTTC. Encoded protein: CASSLTSGGGDTQYF.